This section outlines one TCR beta chain sequence together with its context. Here immunoSEQ multiplex PCR was the method, and the copy in TCRdb shows in-frame clones only, minus some. The data show about 100,000 clones, 91% seen once. The data originate from a study of PD-L1 blockade in urothelial cancer. At the level of the study: Males with urothelial cancer arising in the bladder constituted about 85% of the roughly 30 patients. Earlier, patients had received 0 to 3 chemotherapy regimens.

The CDR3 consists of 16 residues. V lost 3 bases and J lost 8, with 25 bases in between. CDR1 GTSNPN and CDR2 SVGIG come from the germline V gene (reference sequence). This TCR was recovered from a woman aged 80 or over with urothelial cancer. The genes are TRBV30 and TRBJ1-2, with D maybe TRBD1 (6 bases). The sequencing used PBMCs, collected around atezolizumab (anti-PD-L1) treatment. CDR3 loop: CAWSTGIKWGRGGYTF. CDR3 bases: TGTGCCTGGAGCACCGGGATTAAGTGGGGGAGGGGGGGCTACACCTTC. Full variable domain (outside the CDR3, taken from reference TRBV30 and TRBJ1-2): SQTIHQWPATLVQPVGSPLSLECTVEGTSNPNLYWYRQAAGRGLQLLFYSVGIGQISSEVPQNLSASRPQDRQFILSSKKLLLSDSGFYLCAWSTGIKWGRGGYTFGSGTRLTVV.